The 6 T cell receptor beta chains in this list originate from one sample, sequenced in a study of T cell repertoires in cytomegalovirus infection. These receptors' antigens are unknown. TCRdb called the reads again in MiXCR, with one record for every CDR3 protein. The sample shows 700,000 to 900,000 distinct CDR3 sequences, 25% to 30% of them seen only once. Source: cultured CD8+ T cells from PBMCs, taken from culture after CMV antigen stimulation. Receptors were obtained from a human donor in good health (CMV status not recorded). Some clones in this sample may be carry-over from other donors' samples.

The V call is TRBV27, the J call TRBJ2-1; D is unresolved. Deletions cut 5 bases from V and 6 bases from J, with 8 bases between. The CDR3 has 12 residues. Looked up from germline, CDR1 is MNHEY and CDR2 is SMNVEV (reference sequence). CDR3 sequence (DNA): TGTGCCAGCAGTACCCAAGGCAATGAGCAGTTCTTC. It encodes CASSTQGNEQFF.

V usage is TRBV12-3 or TRBV12-4 and J usage is TRBJ1-2; 8 nucleotides line up with TRBD1. The CDR3 extends over 16 amino acids. The ends lost 7 bases at V and 0 bases at J; junction bases unmatched: 10. The CDR3 bases are TGTGCCAGCACCAAAAGGGACAGGCCAGCTAACTATGGCTACACCTTC. Amino acid sequence: CASTKRDRPANYGYTF.

This clonotype was seen more than once but under ten times. This chain connects TRBV6-2 or TRBV6-3 to TRBJ2-1; D not resolved. V was pared by 6 bases and J by 6 bases, with 15 bases between. There are 14 residues in the CDR3. In germline, CDR1 is MNHEY, CDR2 SVGEGT. As DNA, the CDR3 is TGTGCCAGCAGCCTCCGGGCGGTGCGCAATGAGCAGTTCTTC. Translating it yields CASSLRAVRNEQFF.

The chain uses TRBV6-8 and TRBJ2-7, with D tentatively TRBD2 (5 bases). The V end was cut by 4 bases, the J end by 6 bases, with 13 bases between. This CDR3 is built from 13 residues. Per germline, CDR1 MNHGY and CDR2 SAAAGT. CDR3 sequence reads: CASSFIIASEQYF. The CDR3 coding sequence is TGTGCCAGCAGTTTTATAATAGCGAGCGAGCAGTACTTC.

Turning to this clonotype: At one of its ends the junction is not consistent with the germline gene, which may arise from a read error. The rearrangement links TRBV27 to TRBJ1-1; D unclear. Germline assignment: CDR1 MNHEY and CDR2 SMNVEV (reference sequence). The CDR3 is 13 residues long. The CDR3: CASSFELNSEAFF. CDR3 nucleotide sequence: TGTGCCAGCAGTTTCGAGCTGAACTCTGAAGCTTTCTTT.

V and J are TRBV5-4 and TRBJ1-5; D unresolved. Trimming removed 2 bases at V and 3 bases at J, with 9 bases between. The CDR3 sequence is 14 residues long. Germline V gene sequence: CDR1 SGHNT, CDR2 YYREEE (reference sequence). The CDR3 sequence is CASSLQGYNQPQHF. The CDR3 DNA reads as TGTGCCAGCAGCTTACAAGGGTACAATCAGCCCCAGCATTTT.